This is a list of T cell receptor beta chains from one sample in a study of read filtering for tumor transcriptome and immune sequencing. From the reads, TCRdb called clonotypes with MiXCR, one entry per CDR3 protein. This table has 65,000 or so distinct CDR3 sequences, roughly a fifth appearing once. Sequencing was carried out using a population of CD138-negative cells sorted from bone marrow. These receptors were collected from a donor at least 40 years old with multiple myeloma. The CDR3 runs from the conserved cysteine through the conserved F or W. D genes are given only for firm matches. Only some rows state a clone size, as once, few, many or a class for expanded clones.

TRBJ2-2 | TRBD2 | many | TRBV9 | CASSQNAGDAGELFF | TGTGCCAGCAGTCAAAATGCGGGAGACGCCGGGGAGCTGTTTTTT
TRBJ1-2 | . | many | TRBV25-1 | CASSEFNSENYGYTF | TGTGCCAGCAGTGAATTTAACAGCGAGAACTATGGCTACACCTTC
TRBJ2-7 | . | few | TRBV20-1 | CSASGDPHPREQYF | TGCAGTGCTAGTGGTGACCCCCATCCCCGGGAGCAGTACTTC
TRBJ1-1 | . | once | TRBV6-1 | CVSVTSLTEAFF | TGTGTCAGCGTGACTAGTTTGACTGAAGCTTTCTTT
TRBJ1-1 | . | . | TRBV7-3 | CASRYSVSAEAFF | TGTGCCAGCAGGTATTCGGTATCGGCTGAAGCTTTCTTT
TRBJ1-1 | TRBD1 | . | TRBV28 | CASNLGDRADTEAFF | TGTGCCAGCAACCTAGGTGACAGGGCTGACACTGAAGCTTTCTTT
TRBJ1-1 | . | many | TRBV28 | CASSLPGIMNTEAFF | TGTGCCAGCAGTTTACCAGGTATCATGAACACTGAAGCTTTCTTT
TRBJ2-1 | TRBD2 | many | TRBV4-2 | CASSQATSGGYNEQFF | TGTGCCAGCAGCCAAGCGACTAGCGGGGGCTACAATGAGCAGTTCTTC
TRBJ2-1 | TRBD2 | many | TRBV13 | CASSPSGGYSYNEQFF | TGTGCCAGCAGCCCGAGCGGGGGGTACTCCTACAATGAGCAGTTCTTC
TRBJ2-1 | . | many | TRBV12-3/TRBV12-4 | CASSLLGNEQFF | TGTGCCAGCAGTTTACTGGGGAATGAGCAGTTCTTC
TRBJ2-1 | . | medium-sized | TRBV7-8 | CASSLSSSYNEQFF | TGTGCCAGCAGCTTATCCAGCTCCTACAATGAGCAGTTCTTC
TRBJ2-1 | . | many | TRBV6-6 | CASSYLGVYEQFF | TGTGCCAGCAGTTACTTAGGGGTTTATGAGCAGTTCTTC
TRBJ1-5 | TRBD1 | many | TRBV12-3/TRBV12-4 | CASSRQGGNQPQHF | TGTGCCAGCAGCCGACAGGGAGGCAATCAGCCCCAGCATTTT
TRBJ2-5 | TRBD1 | many | TRBV29-1 | CSVRDSSRETQYF | TGCAGCGTGAGGGACAGCTCCCGGGAGACCCAGTACTTC
TRBJ2-5 | . | . | TRBV28 | CASSFSGGQETQYF | TGTGCCAGCAGTTTTTCAGGGGGGCAAGAGACCCAGTACTTC
TRBJ2-3 | . | many | TRBV7-8 | CASSSRRTSTDTQYF | TGTGCCAGCAGCTCCCGACGTACTAGCACAGATACGCAGTATTTT
TRBJ2-1 | TRBD2 | many | TRBV24-1 | CATSDGGVGSGEQFF | TGTGCCACCAGTGACGGGGGGGTGGGGTCGGGGGAGCAGTTCTTC
TRBJ2-1 | . | many | TRBV6-5 | CASSYRELPSYNEQFF | TGTGCCAGCAGTTACCGAGAGTTACCCTCCTACAATGAGCAGTTCTTC
TRBJ1-6 | . | . | TRBV12-3/TRBV12-4 | CASSFEGVTRNSPLHF | TGTGCCAGCAGTTTTGAAGGGGTTACGAGGAATTCACCCCTCCACTTT
TRBJ2-6 | . | many | TRBV14 | CASSPWTVSGANVLTF | TGTGCCAGCAGCCCCTGGACAGTCTCTGGAGCCAACGTCCTGACTTTC
TRBJ1-1 | . | . | TRBV7-9 | CASSLKGDTEAFF | TGTGCCAGCAGCTTAAAAGGGGACACTGAAGCTTTCTTT
TRBJ1-5 | . | many | TRBV7-2 | CASSLWTENQPQHF | TGTGCCAGCAGCTTATGGACGGAGAATCAGCCCCAGCATTTT
TRBJ1-1 | TRBD1 | many | TRBV28 | CASSFGLSLFTGVPMDTEAFF | TGTGCCAGCAGTTTCGGCTTGTCACTATTTACAGGGGTTCCCATGGACACTGAAGCTTTCTTT
TRBJ1-1 | . | many | TRBV12-3/TRBV12-4 | CASKVRGQNTEAFF | TGTGCCAGCAAAGTCAGGGGCCAGAACACTGAAGCTTTCTTT
TRBJ1-1 | . | many | TRBV20-1 | CSASRDADTEAFF | TGCAGTGCTAGTAGGGACGCGGACACTGAAGCTTTCTTT